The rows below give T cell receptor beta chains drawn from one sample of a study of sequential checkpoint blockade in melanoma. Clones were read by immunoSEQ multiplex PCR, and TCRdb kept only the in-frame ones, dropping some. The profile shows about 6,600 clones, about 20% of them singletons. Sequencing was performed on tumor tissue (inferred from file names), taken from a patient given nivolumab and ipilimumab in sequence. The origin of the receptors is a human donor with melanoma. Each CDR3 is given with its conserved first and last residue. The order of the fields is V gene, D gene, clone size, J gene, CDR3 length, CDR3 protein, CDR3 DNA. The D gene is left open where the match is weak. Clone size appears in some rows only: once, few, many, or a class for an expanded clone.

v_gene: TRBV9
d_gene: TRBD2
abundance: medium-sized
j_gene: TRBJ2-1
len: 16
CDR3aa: CASSSRQAGVHNEQFF
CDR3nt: TGTGCCAGCAGCTCTAGACAAGCGGGAGTCCACAATGAGCAGTTCTTC

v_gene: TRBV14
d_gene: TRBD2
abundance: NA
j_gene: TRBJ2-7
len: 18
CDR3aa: CASSQAIRSSGSEYEQYF
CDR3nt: TGTGCCAGCAGCCAAGCTATCCGGTCTAGCGGGAGTGAGTACGAGCAGTACTTC

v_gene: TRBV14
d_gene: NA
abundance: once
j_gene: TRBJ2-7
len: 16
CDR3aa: CASSQVSVGQNYEQYF
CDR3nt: TGTGCCAGCAGCCAAGTCAGTGTAGGACAGAACTACGAGCAGTACTTC

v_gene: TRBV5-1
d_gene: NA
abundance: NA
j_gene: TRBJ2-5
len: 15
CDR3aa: CASSLVVGEYAAQYF
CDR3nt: TGCGCCAGCAGCTTGGTAGTAGGGGAATATGCGGCCCAGTACTTC

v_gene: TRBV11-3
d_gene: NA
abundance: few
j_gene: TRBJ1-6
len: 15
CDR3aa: CASTSGGSYNSPLHF
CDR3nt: TGTGCCAGCACCTCCGGGGGCTCCTATAATTCACCCCTCCACTTT

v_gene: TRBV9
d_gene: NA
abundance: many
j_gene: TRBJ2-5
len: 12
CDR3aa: CASSLVGETQYF
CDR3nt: TGTGCCAGCAGCTTAGTAGGAGAGACCCAGTACTTC

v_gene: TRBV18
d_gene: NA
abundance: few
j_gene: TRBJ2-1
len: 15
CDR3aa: CASSPSQGAYNEQFF
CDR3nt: TGTGCCAGCTCACCCTCACAGGGAGCGTACAATGAGCAGTTCTTC

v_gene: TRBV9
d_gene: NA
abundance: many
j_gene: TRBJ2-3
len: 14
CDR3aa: CASSESSSTDTQYF
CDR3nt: TGTGCCAGCAGTGAAAGTTCTAGCACAGATACGCAGTATTTT

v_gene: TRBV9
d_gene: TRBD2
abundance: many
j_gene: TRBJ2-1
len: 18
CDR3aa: CASSLGGLADSSYNEQFF
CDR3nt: TGTGCCAGCAGCTTAGGTGGACTAGCGGATAGCTCCTACAATGAGCAGTTCTTC

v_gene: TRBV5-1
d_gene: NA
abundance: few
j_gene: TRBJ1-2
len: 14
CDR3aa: CASSLYVKGYGYTF
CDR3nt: TGCGCCAGCAGCTTATACGTAAAGGGCTATGGCTACACCTTC

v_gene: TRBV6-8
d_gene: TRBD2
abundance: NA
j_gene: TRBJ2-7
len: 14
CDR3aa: CASKGLAGFYEQYF
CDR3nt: TGTGCCAGCAAAGGACTAGCGGGGTTCTACGAGCAGTACTTC

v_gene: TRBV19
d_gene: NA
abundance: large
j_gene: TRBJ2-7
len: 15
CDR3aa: CASRTTGSTSYEQYF
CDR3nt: TGTGCCAGTAGAACTACGGGTTCCACGTCCTACGAGCAGTACTTC

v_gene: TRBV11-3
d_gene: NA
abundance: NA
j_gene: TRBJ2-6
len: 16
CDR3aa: CASSLNRGQGANVLTF
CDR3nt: TGTGCCAGCAGCTTGAATAGGGGTCAGGGGGCCAACGTCCTGACTTTC

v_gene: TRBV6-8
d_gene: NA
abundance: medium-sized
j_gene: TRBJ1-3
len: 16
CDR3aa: CASSYDRPGTGNTIYF
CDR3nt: TGTGCCAGCAGTTACGATCGGCCAGGGACGGGAAACACCATATATTTT

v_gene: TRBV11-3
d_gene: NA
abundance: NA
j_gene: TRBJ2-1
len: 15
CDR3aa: CASSLGRGSYNEQFF
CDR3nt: TGTGCCAGCAGCTTAGGGCGGGGATCCTACAATGAGCAGTTCTTC

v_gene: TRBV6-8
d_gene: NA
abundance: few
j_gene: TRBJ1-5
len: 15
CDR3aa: CASSYMGFSNQPQHF
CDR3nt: TGTGCCAGCAGTTATATGGGGTTTAGCAATCAGCCCCAGCATTTT

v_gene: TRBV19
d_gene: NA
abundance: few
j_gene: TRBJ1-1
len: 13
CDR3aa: CASSRDPTLWAFF
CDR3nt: TGTGCCAGTAGTAGAGACCCTACCCTGTGGGCTTTCTTT

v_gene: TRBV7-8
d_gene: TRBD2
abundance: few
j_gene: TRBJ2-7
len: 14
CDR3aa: CASSPIGRSYEQYF
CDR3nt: TGTGCCAGCAGCCCAATCGGGAGGAGCTACGAGCAGTACTTC

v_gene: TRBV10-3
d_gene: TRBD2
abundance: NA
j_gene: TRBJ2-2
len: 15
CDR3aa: CATTRAGGLTGELFF
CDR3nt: TGTGCCACCACCAGGGCGGGGGGGCTGACCGGGGAGCTGTTTTTT

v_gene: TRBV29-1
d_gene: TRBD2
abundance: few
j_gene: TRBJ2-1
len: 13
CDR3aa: CSVVASGRGEQFF
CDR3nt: TGCAGCGTTGTGGCTAGCGGGAGGGGTGAGCAGTTCTTC

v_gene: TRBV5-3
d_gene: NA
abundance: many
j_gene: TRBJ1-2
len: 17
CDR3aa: CARSLHKLNTPHYGYTF
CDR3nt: TGTGCCAGAAGCTTGCACAAATTGAATACACCCCACTATGGCTACACCTTC

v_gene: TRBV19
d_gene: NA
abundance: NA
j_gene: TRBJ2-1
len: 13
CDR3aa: CASSISIGGAQFF
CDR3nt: TGTGCCAGTAGTATTTCGATTGGAGGGGCACAGTTCTTC

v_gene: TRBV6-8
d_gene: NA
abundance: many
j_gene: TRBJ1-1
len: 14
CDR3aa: CASSYSEANTEAFF
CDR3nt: TGTGCCAGCAGTTACTCGGAAGCTAACACTGAAGCTTTCTTT

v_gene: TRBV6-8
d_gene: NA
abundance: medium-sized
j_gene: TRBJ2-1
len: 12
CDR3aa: CASSYPGDEQFF
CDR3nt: TGTGCCAGCAGTTACCCGGGGGATGAGCAGTTCTTC

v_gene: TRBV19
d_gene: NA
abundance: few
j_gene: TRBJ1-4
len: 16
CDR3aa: CASSIRWGATNEKLFF
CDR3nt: TGTGCCAGTAGTATTCGGTGGGGGGCAACTAATGAAAAACTGTTTTTT

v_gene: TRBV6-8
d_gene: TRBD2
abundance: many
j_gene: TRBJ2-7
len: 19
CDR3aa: CASSDPAPTSGRTFYEQYF
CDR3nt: TGTGCCAGCAGCGACCCTGCTCCGACTAGCGGGAGAACTTTCTACGAGCAGTACTTC

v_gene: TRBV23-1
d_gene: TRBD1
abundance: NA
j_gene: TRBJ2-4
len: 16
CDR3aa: CASSQVDGTGKDIQYF
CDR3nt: TGCGCCAGCAGCCAAGTTGACGGGACAGGGAAAGACATTCAGTACTTC

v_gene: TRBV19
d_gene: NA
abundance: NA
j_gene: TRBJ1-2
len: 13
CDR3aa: CASSEGIRAGYTF
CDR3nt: TGTGCCAGCTCGGAGGGGATCAGGGCTGGCTACACCTTC

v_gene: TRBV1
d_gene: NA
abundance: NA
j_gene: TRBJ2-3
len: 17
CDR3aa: CASSQEIRGDGGDTQYF
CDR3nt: TGCGCCAGCAGCCAAGAAATACGAGGGGATGGGGGGGATACGCAGTATTTT

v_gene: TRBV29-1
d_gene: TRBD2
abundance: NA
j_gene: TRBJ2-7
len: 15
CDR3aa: CSVAKRGSSNYEQYF
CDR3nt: TGCAGCGTCGCCAAGCGGGGCTCCTCCAATTACGAGCAGTACTTC

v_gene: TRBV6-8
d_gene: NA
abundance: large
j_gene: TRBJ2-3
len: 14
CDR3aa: CASSQSESTDTQYF
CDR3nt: TGTGCCAGCAGTCAGAGCGAGAGCACAGATACGCAGTATTTT

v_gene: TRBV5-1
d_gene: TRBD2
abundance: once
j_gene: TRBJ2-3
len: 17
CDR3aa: CASSRGTSGYRTDTQYF
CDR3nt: TGCGCCAGCAGCCGCGGTACTAGCGGTTACCGCACAGATACGCAGTATTTT

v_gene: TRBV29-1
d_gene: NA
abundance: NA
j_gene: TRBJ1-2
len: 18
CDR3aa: CSVSILGDLTKTNYGYTF
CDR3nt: TGCAGCGTTTCCATTCTTGGGGATCTGACCAAGACTAACTATGGCTACACCTTC

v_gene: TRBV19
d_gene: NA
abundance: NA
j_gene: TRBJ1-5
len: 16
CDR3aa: CASSPEIGGYEQPQHF
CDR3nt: TGTGCCAGTAGTCCCGAGATCGGAGGGTATGAACAGCCCCAGCATTTT

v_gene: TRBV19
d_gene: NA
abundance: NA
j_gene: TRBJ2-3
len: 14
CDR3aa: CASSLGDDTDTQYF
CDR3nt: TGTGCCAGTAGTCTCGGGGATGACACAGATACGCAGTATTTT

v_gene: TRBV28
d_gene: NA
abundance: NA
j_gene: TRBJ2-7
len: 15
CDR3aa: CAISGVGGIGYEQYF
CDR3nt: TGTGCCATCAGCGGTGTCGGCGGGATTGGTTACGAGCAGTACTTC

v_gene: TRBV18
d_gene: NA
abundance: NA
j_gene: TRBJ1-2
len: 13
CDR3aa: CASSQGPGYGYTF
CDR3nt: TGTGCCAGCTCACAGGGCCCCGGCTATGGCTACACCTTC

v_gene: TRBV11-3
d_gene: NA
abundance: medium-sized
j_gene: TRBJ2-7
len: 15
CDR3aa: CASSLGDGQTYEQYF
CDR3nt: TGTGCCAGCAGCTTGGGTGACGGGCAAACCTACGAGCAGTACTTC